The present entry profiles one TCR beta chain with its context. Its antigen is unidentified. The sample comes from a study of cytomegalovirus exposure and HLA in healthy donors. The PCR used 60 Vbeta and 13 Jbeta primers. Sequencing used immunoSEQ multiplex PCR; TCRdb keeps in-frame clones, though not all of them. The table includes 130,000 to 150,000 clones, 80% detected once. Study-level findings and limits: A later examination showed that TCR association rates differed by HLA locus, with DRB1 most and HLA-C fewest.

Source material: PBMCs. The TCR sequence derives from a male donor in good health and CMV-seronegative.

The CDR3 DNA is TGTGCCAGCAGCCTAGACAGCCGAACCTACAATGAGCAGTTCTTC. Its protein product is CASSLDSRTYNEQFF. The genes are TRBV21-1 and TRBJ2-1; the table calls TRBD1, which could not be checked here. TRBV21-1 has pseudogene status. The CDR3 is 15 residues long.